These T cell receptor beta chains were read from a single sample in a study of prognosis after radiotherapy for stage I lung cancer. TCRdb reprocessed the multiplex PCR reads via MiXCR and lists one record per CDR3 protein. The sample includes some 19,000 distinct CDR3 sequences, approximately 46% of them seen just once. This specimen was PBMCs, taken before or after stereotactic body radiation therapy (not recorded which). The source of these receptors is a donor at least 50 years old with non-small cell lung cancer. The CDR3 runs from the conserved cysteine through the conserved F or W. The D gene is left open where the match is weak. Not all rows give a size; the values are once, few, many and, for expanded clones, a class.

clone_size	v_call	j_call	d_call	cdr3_length	cdr3_nt	cdr3_aa
NA	TRBV6-2/TRBV6-3	TRBJ2-2	TRBD2	16	TGTGCCAGCAGACTCGCTAGCGGGAGGGGGACCAGGGAGCTGTTTTTT	CASRLASGRGTRELFF
NA	TRBV20-1	TRBJ2-7	NA	14	TGCAGTGCTCGGGAACGGAGTAGCTCCTACGAGCAGTACTTC	CSARERSSSYEQYF
many	TRBV5-1	TRBJ2-7	TRBD1	13	TGCGCCAGCAGCAAGGACAGGGCCTACGAGCAGTACTTC	CASSKDRAYEQYF
many	TRBV25-1	TRBJ1-4	TRBD1	15	TGTGCCAGCACCAAGACAGGGGGCTTTCGTGAAAAACTGTTTTTT	CASTKTGGFREKLFF
NA	TRBV28	TRBJ2-7	TRBD1	16	TGTGCCAGCAGTTCCGCCGGGACAGGGGTCAACTACGAGCAGTACTTC	CASSSAGTGVNYEQYF
NA	TRBV30	TRBJ2-2	NA	15	TGTGCCTGTAGTCGAGGGGTAGGTCACACCGGGGAGCTGTTTTTT	CACSRGVGHTGELFF
many	TRBV7-9	TRBJ1-5	NA	16	TGTGCCAGCAGCTTAGCGGTAGGCTTAGCCGGTCAGCCCCAGCATTTT	CASSLAVGLAGQPQHF
few	TRBV2	TRBJ2-7	NA	15	TGTGCCAGCAGCAACCCAAGAGCAACGGCCTACGAGCAGTACTTC	CASSNPRATAYEQYF
NA	TRBV19	TRBJ2-2	NA	14	TGTGCCACTAGGGCTAGCGTCTGCACCGGGGAGCTGTTTTTT	CATRASVCTGELFF
medium-sized	TRBV12-3/TRBV12-4	TRBJ1-2	NA	13	TGTGCCAGCAGTCTGAGCACCTTCTATGGCTACACCTTC	CASSLSTFYGYTF
NA	TRBV7-2	TRBJ2-3	TRBD1	17	TGTGCCAGCAGCCCCCTCCTTGGGACAGGTAGGACAGATACGCATTGTTTT	CASSPLLGTGRTDTHCF
many	TRBV19	TRBJ1-4	NA	19	TGTGCCAGTAGTATCGACGGTAGGGGTCGGCTATCAACTAATGAAAAACTGTTTTTT	CASSIDGRGRLSTNEKLFF
NA	TRBV27	TRBJ2-2	TRBD2	15	TGTGCCAGCAGTTTATGGGACTATTCATCCGGGGAGCTGTTTTTT	CASSLWDYSSGELFF
few	TRBV28	TRBJ2-7	NA	14	TGTGCCGGCAGCGACACGGGGGGCGACTACGAGCAGTACTTC	CAGSDTGGDYEQYF
NA	TRBV15	TRBJ2-5	NA	15	TGTGCCACCAGCACGCGCCGGAGGGCCTCGGAGACCCAGTACTTC	CATSTRRRASETQYF
once	TRBV4-1	TRBJ2-7	TRBD2	18	TGCGCCAGCAGCCAAGAGCCTCTAGCGGGAGGATTCCTCTACGAGCAGTACTTC	CASSQEPLAGGFLYEQYF
NA	TRBV27	TRBJ2-1	TRBD1	12	TGTGCCAGCACTCCACAGGGGGCTGAGCAGTTCTTC	CASTPQGAEQFF
many	TRBV12-3/TRBV12-4	TRBJ2-2	NA	13	TGTGCCAGCAGTTCTAAAAACACCGGGGAGCTGTTTTTT	CASSSKNTGELFF
many	TRBV28	TRBJ2-1	TRBD2	15	TGTGCCAGCAGTTCCCAGGGACTAGCCACGAATGAGCAGTTCTTC	CASSSQGLATNEQFF
NA	TRBV7-3	TRBJ2-2	TRBD2	14	TGTGCCAGCAGCTTACTAGCGGTAGCCGGGGAGCTGTTTTTT	CASSLLAVAGELFF
many	TRBV18	TRBJ2-5	NA	10	TGTGCCAGCTCAGAAGAGACCCAGTACTTC	CASSEETQYF
many	TRBV9	TRBJ1-6	TRBD1	15	TGTGCCAGCAGCCCCGGGGACAGGACCAGTTCACCCCTCCACTTT	CASSPGDRTSSPLHF
many	TRBV2	TRBJ1-5	NA	14	TGTGCCAGCAGTGAAGGGACGACTAATCAGCCCCAGCATTTT	CASSEGTTNQPQHF
NA	TRBV12-3/TRBV12-4	TRBJ1-6	NA	13	TGTGCCAGCAGTTTATGGGGGGTCTCACCCCTCCACTTT	CASSLWGVSPLHF
many	TRBV30	TRBJ2-7	NA	14	TGTGCCTGGAGTCCTTTAGGTGGGGACTACGAGCAGTACTTC	CAWSPLGGDYEQYF
many	TRBV6-1	TRBJ1-4	NA	14	TGTGCCAGCAGGCGAAGGGCAACTAATGAAAAACTGTTTTTT	CASRRRATNEKLFF
many	TRBV7-9	TRBJ1-1	NA	16	TGTGCCAGCAGACGTCTCGCGGGGGGGAAAAACACTGAAGCTTTCTTT	CASRRLAGGKNTEAFF
NA	TRBV11-1	TRBJ1-2	NA	15	TGTGCCACCAGCAGAGACGGACAGCCTAGTTATGGCTACACCTTC	CATSRDGQPSYGYTF
medium-sized	TRBV4-2	TRBJ1-1	NA	14	TGTGCCAGCAGCCAAGAAACGGGGAACACTGAAGCTTTCTTT	CASSQETGNTEAFF
many	TRBV19	TRBJ2-1	TRBD2	13	TGTGCCAGTAGTATGGGAGGACTAGCTTGGTCGTTCTTC	CASSMGGLAWSFF
NA	TRBV30	TRBJ1-2	NA	13	TGTGCCTGGAGTGTAACAGCTAACTATGGCTACACCTTC	CAWSVTANYGYTF
NA	TRBV12-3/TRBV12-4	TRBJ2-6	NA	16	TGTGCCAGCAGTTCCGGGACCTTCTCTGGTGCCAACGTCCTGGCTTTC	CASSSGTFSGANVLAF
medium-sized	TRBV12-3/TRBV12-4	TRBJ1-1	NA	11	TGTGCCAGCACAGTTCGGTCTGAAGCTTTCTTT	CASTVRSEAFF
NA	TRBV12-3/TRBV12-4	TRBJ2-2	NA	16	TGTTCCAGCAGTTCTGAGGGGGGAGGGCGTGCCGGGGAGCTGTTTTTT	CSSSSEGGGRAGELFF
medium-sized	TRBV6-5	TRBJ2-2	TRBD1	13	TGTGCCAGCAGTTACACAGGGGCCGGGGAGCTGTTTTTT	CASSYTGAGELFF
many	TRBV5-6	TRBJ2-7	NA	13	TGTGCCAGCAGCAGACGGACAGCCTACGAGCAGTACTTC	CASSRRTAYEQYF
NA	TRBV20-1	TRBJ1-2	TRBD1	14	TGCAGTGCGCCTTGGACAGGGGGGGACTATGGCTACACCTTC	CSAPWTGGDYGYTF
NA	TRBV27	TRBJ2-1	TRBD2	13	TGTGCCAGCAGTTCCGGACTAGCCAATGAGCAGTTCTTC	CASSSGLANEQFF
NA	TRBV28	TRBJ1-5	NA	15	TGTGCCAGCAGATGTGGGGCGAATAGCAATCAGCCCCAGCATTTT	CASRCGANSNQPQHF
many	TRBV28	TRBJ2-3	TRBD2	15	TGTGCCAGCAGTTTTAGCGGGAGGGCCCCGTATACGCAGTATTTT	CASSFSGRAPYTQYF
medium-sized	TRBV5-1	TRBJ1-6	NA	15	TGCGCCAGCAGCTTGGAAGGGAATCGTAATTCACCCCTCCACTTT	CASSLEGNRNSPLHF
many	TRBV12-3/TRBV12-4	TRBJ1-2	TRBD1	14	TGTGCCAGCAGTTTTCATCGACAGGGAGATGGCTACACCTTC	CASSFHRQGDGYTF
many	TRBV20-1	TRBJ2-5	NA	10	TGCAGTGCTCACCAAGAGACCCAGTACTTC	CSAHQETQYF
medium-sized	TRBV28	TRBJ2-7	NA	14	TGTGCCAGCAGTCCTTACAGTAAGCCCTACGAGCAGTACTTC	CASSPYSKPYEQYF
many	TRBV7-9	TRBJ1-1	NA	14	TGTGCCAGCAGCTCACAGGGTGCGGCCACTGAAGCTTTCTTT	CASSSQGAATEAFF
NA	TRBV28	TRBJ1-5	TRBD1	14	TGTGCCAGCATTTTACAGGGGGCGATGGAGCCCCAGCATTTT	CASILQGAMEPQHF
many	TRBV27	TRBJ2-3	NA	14	TGTGCCAGCTGGCGGGGACCCGGCAAAAATACGCAGTATTTT	CASWRGPGKNTQYF
NA	TRBV6-2/TRBV6-3	TRBJ1-5	NA	14	TGTGCCAGCAGAGTCGACAGTGGCAATCAGCCCCAGCATTTT	CASRVDSGNQPQHF
NA	TRBV5-1	TRBJ1-5	NA	15	TGCGCCAGCAGCTTGTCTCTGGGTTTGGATCAGCCCCAGCATTTT	CASSLSLGLDQPQHF
NA	TRBV6-1	TRBJ2-7	TRBD2	15	TGTGCCAGCAGGAAGGGACTAGCTGGAGGAGGCGAGCATTACTTC	CASRKGLAGGGEHYF
medium-sized	TRBV6-1	TRBJ2-7	TRBD2	16	TGTGCCAGCAGTAAAAACCCGGGACTAGGGGGCTACGAGCAGTACTTC	CASSKNPGLGGYEQYF
NA	TRBV11-2	TRBJ2-7	TRBD1	15	TGTGCCAGCAGCCCCCGCACGGGACAGACCTACGAGCAGTACTTC	CASSPRTGQTYEQYF
many	TRBV10-3	TRBJ2-2	NA	15	TGTGCCATCAGCCAACAGGGAGCGAACACCGGGGAGCTGTTTTTT	CAISQQGANTGELFF